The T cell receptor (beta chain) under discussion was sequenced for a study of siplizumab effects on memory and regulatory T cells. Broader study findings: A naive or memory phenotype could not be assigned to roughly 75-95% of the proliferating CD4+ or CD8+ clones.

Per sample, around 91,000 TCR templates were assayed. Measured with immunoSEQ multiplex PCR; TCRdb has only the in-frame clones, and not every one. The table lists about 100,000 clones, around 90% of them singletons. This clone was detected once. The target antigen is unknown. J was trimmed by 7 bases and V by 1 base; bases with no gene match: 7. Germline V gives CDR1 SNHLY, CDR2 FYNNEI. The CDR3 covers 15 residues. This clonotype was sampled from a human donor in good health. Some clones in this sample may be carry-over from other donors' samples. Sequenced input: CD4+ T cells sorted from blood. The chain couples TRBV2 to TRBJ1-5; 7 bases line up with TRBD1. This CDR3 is CASSEEGAFPQPQHF. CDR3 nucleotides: TGTGCCAGCAGTGAAGAGGGGGCGTTTCCCCAGCCCCAGCATTTT.